This TCR beta chain was captured in a study of brain metastases from non-small cell lung cancer (dated by TCRdb to between 2017 and 2020). Regarding the research as a whole: The study profiled the immune microenvironment of paired resected primary tumors and brain metastases from non-small-cell lung cancer patients. Overall study results and their limits: Lower T-cell infiltration was exhibited by brain metastases compared with primary tumors (P < 0.001). Compared with the matched primary tumors, T-cell clones appeared to be expanded in around 64% of brain metastases. Paired brain metastases and primary tumors largely shared TCR repertoires, although T-cell densities in the metastases were sparse.

A cohort of around 40 patients with surgically resected non-small-cell lung cancer, for whom both primary tumor and brain metastasis specimens were available, was included. Tumor specimens were archival formalin-fixed, paraffin-embedded tissues. About this clone itself: Which antigen it targets is not known. Per-base qualities were not stored, and no clone one base away is much larger.

Libraries were constructed by the immunoSEQ multiplex PCR assay. Alongside a 770-gene immune expression panel, the team sequenced the T-cell receptor beta chain repertoire. Held by TCRdb, this immuneACCESS table contains in-frame sequences only and omits some clones. Under half of the omission traces to an unresolved V gene where checked; the cause of the rest is unknown. This sample holds approximately 2,600 clones; 84% were observed only once. The ten top clones hold around 40% of the sample. Between the V and J ends, shortened by 0 bases and 0 bases respectively, the junction contains 9 bases. The germline V gene gives CDR1 as SNHLY and CDR2 as FYNNEI. The CDR3, cysteine through phenylalanine, is 16 amino acids long. Of all the DNA, just the CDR3 is kept, 48 bases in frame from base 1.

The sequence was obtained from a donor older than 35 with non-small cell lung cancer. The sample was tissue from a brain metastasis. The cell subset or site label here, explained by the study, means: resected brain metastasis paired with primary lung tumor. The rearranged chain carries TRBV2 and TRBJ2-1; there is no confident call for the D gene. The encoded CDR3 is CASSEAGWSSYNEQFF. The DNA sequence reads TGTGCCAGCAGTGAAGCGGGCTGGAGCTCCTACAATGAGCAGTTCTTC.